This T cell receptor (beta chain) was captured by sequencing in a study of sequential checkpoint blockade in melanoma. Only in-frame clones appear in the TCRdb table, and some are missing; sequencing was by immunoSEQ multiplex PCR. This table holds fewer than 9,500 clones, about 23% found once. The germline V gene has CDR1 MNHGY and CDR2 SAAAGT. With V trimmed by 8 bases and J by 0 bases, 0 bases remained unmatched. CDR3 size: 13 residues. The treatment: randomized to nivolumab then ipilimumab (arm A) or the reverse (arm B). The sample was tumor tissue (inferred from file names), taken from a patient given nivolumab and ipilimumab in sequence. The receptor comes from a human donor with melanoma. The J gene is TRBJ1-5, the V gene TRBV6-8, with 8 bases lining up with TRBD1. CDR3 DNA: TGTGCCAGCGGACAGGGTAGCAATCAGCCCCAGCATTTT. It encodes CASGQGSNQPQHF.